This T cell receptor beta chain was found in a study of monozygotic twins with inflammatory bowel disease. This CDR3 region has 16 residues. Germline V CDR1 and CDR2: SGHRS, YFSETQ. TCRdb reanalyzed the 5' RACE reads, giving one entry per CDR3 protein sequence and no DNA. The repertoire table contains fewer than 550,000 distinct CDR3 sequences. Someone took a 2.5 ml blood sample from each of the donors. General study results and limits: IBD patients displayed reduced TCRbeta diversity (inverse Simpson) when set against healthy co-twins.

In the case of this clonotype: Its antigen is currently unknown.

Sample: blood. The rearrangement uses TRBV5-1 and TRBJ2-1; TCRdb's D call, TRBD2, is unchecked because there is no DNA. This receptor was taken from a human donor with ulcerative colitis or Crohn's disease, or a healthy co-twin of an affected twin (not recorded which). This CDR3 is CASSSRLAGVYNEQFF.